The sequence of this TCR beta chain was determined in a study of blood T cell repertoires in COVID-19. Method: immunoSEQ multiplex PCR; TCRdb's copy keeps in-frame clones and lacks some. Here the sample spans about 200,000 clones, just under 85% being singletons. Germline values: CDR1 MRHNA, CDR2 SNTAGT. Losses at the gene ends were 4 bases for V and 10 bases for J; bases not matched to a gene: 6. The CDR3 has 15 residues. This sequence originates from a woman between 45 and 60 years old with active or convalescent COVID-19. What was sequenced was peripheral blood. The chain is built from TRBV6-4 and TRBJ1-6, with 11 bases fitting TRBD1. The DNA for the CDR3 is TGTGCCAGCAGTGGGACAGGGGGCGCAGGGTCACCCCTCCACTTT. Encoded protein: CASSGTGGAGSPLHF.